This TCR beta chain was captured in a study of blood T cell repertoires in COVID-19. Only a few counts were recorded for this clone. The CDR3 contains 13 residues. CDR1 LGHDT and CDR2 YNNKEL come from the germline V gene (reference sequence). With 4 bases removed from V and 4 bases from J, the gap between germline ends came to 8 bases. In the original workflow: The authors estimated nucleated cell counts from reference gene primer amplification. Sequenced by immunoSEQ multiplex PCR; TCRdb stores in-frame clones only, minus some. That table furnishes V, J and clone size, whereas the DNA furnished D and trimming. The sample comprises 250,000 to 300,000 clones, roughly 86% of which are singletons, and around 10% rests with the top ten.

This rearrangement joins TRBV3-1 (or the pseudogene TRBV3-2) to TRBJ1-5; D gene unclear. The sequence was collected from a woman younger than 45 with COVID-19, enrolled during active disease. Sequenced: peripheral blood. Here the CDR3 reads CASSLQLNQPQHF. The DNA for the CDR3 is TGTGCCAGCAGCCTACAGCTAAATCAGCCCCAGCATTTT.